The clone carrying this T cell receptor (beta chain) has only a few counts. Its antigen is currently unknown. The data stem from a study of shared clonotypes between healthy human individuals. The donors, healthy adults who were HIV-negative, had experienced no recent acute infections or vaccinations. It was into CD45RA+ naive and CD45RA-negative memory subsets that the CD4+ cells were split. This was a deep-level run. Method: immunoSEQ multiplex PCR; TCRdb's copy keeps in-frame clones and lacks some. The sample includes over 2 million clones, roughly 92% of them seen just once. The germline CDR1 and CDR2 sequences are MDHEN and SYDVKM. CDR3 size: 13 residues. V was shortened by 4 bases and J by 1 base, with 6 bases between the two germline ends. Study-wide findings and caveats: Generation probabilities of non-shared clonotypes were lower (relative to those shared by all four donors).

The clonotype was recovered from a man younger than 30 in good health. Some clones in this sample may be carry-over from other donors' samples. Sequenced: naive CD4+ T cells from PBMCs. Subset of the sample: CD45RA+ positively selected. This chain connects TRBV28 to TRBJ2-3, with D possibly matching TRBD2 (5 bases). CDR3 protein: CASSYGGTDTQYF. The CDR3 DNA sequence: TGTGCCAGCAGTTACGGGGGCACAGATACGCAGTATTTT.